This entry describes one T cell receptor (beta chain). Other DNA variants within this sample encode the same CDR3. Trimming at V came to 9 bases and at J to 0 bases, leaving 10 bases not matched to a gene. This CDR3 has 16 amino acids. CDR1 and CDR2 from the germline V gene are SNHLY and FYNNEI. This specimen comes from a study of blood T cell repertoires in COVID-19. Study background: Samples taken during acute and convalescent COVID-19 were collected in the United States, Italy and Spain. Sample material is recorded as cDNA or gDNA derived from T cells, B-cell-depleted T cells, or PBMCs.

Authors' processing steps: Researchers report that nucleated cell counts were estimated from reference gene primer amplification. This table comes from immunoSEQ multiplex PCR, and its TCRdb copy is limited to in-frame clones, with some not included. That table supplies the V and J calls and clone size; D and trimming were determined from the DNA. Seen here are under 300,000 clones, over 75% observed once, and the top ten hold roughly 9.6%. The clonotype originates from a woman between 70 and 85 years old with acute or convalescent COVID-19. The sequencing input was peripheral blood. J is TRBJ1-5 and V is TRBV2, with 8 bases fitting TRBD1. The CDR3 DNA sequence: TGTGCCAGTAGGGCCCACACAGGGGGTAGCAATCAGCCCCAGCATTTT. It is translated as CASRAHTGGSNQPQHF.